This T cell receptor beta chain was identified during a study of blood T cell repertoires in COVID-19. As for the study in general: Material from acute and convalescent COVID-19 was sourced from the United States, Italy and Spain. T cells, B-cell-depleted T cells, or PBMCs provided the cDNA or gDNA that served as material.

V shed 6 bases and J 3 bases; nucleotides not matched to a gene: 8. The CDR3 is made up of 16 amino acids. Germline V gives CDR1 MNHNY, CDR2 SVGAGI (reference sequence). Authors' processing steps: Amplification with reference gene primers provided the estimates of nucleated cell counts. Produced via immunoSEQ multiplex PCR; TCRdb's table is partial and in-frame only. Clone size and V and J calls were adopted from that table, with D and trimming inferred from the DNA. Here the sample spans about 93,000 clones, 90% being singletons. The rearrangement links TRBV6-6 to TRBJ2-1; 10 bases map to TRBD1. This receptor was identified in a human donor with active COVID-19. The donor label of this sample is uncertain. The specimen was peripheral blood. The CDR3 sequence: CASRDRDRGLYNEQFF. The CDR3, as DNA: TGTGCCAGCAGGGACCGGGACAGGGGCCTCTACAATGAGCAGTTCTTC.